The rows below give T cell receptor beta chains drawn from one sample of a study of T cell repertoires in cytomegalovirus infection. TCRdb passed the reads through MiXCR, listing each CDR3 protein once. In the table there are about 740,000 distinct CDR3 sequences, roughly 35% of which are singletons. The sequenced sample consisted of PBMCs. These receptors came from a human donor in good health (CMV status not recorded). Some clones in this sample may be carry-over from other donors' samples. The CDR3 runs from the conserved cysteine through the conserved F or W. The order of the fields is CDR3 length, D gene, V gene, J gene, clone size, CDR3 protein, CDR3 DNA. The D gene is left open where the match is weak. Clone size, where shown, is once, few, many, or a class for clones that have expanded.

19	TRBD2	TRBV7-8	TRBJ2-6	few	CASSPTLTSGTSGANVLTF	TGTGCCAGCAGCCCAACCCTGACTAGCGGGACCTCTGGGGCCAACGTCCTGACTTTC
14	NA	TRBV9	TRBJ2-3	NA	CASSAPSHTDTQYF	TGTGCCAGCAGCGCACCTTCACACACAGATACGCAGTATTTT
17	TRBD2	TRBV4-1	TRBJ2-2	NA	CASSSPLRGGTTGELFF	TGTGCCAGCAGCTCTCCTTTGCGCGGGGGGACCACCGGGGAGCTGTTTTTT
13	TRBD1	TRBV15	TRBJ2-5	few	CATSRGQAETQYF	TGTGCCACCAGCAGGGGACAGGCGGAGACCCAGTACTTC
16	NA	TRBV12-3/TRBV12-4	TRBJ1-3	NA	CASSFSGTTSGNTIYF	TGTGCCAGCAGTTTCTCGGGGACGACATCTGGAAACACCATATATTTT
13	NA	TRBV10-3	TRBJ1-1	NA	CAVQQDMNTEAFF	TGTGCCGTCCAACAAGACATGAACACTGAAGCTTTCTTT
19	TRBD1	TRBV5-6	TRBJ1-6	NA	CASSPTTRTGGGHNSPLHF	TGTGCCAGCAGCCCGACCACCCGGACAGGGGGAGGTCATAATTCACCCCTCCACTTT
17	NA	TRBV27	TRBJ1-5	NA	CASSFSQTVYSNQPQHF	TGTGCCAGCAGTTTCTCTCAGACCGTGTATAGCAATCAGCCCCAGCATTTT
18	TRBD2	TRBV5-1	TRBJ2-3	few	CASSPRLSSGSWTDTQYF	TGCGCCAGCAGCCCCCGGTTAAGTAGCGGGAGTTGGACAGATACGCAGTATTTT
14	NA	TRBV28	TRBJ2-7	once	CASSFMDGRYEQYF	TGTGCCAGCAGTTTTATGGATGGGCGTTACGAGCAGTACTTC
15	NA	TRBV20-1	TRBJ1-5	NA	CSASSGGRGSQPQHF	TGCAGTGCTAGTAGCGGGGGTCGGGGAAGTCAGCCCCAGCATTTT
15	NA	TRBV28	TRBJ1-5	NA	CATGSLGYSNQPQHF	TGTGCCACCGGGAGCTTGGGATATAGCAATCAGCCCCAGCATTTT
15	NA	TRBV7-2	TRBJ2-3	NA	CASSLSTVRTDTQYF	TGTGCCAGCAGCTTATCTACGGTGCGCACAGATACGCAGTATTTT
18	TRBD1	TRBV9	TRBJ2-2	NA	CASSETLLTGGESGELFF	TGTGCCAGCAGCGAGACCCTCTTGACAGGGGGCGAGAGCGGGGAGCTGTTTTTT
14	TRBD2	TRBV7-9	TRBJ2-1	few	CASNSGNIVDEQFF	TGTGCCAGCAATAGCGGGAATATCGTGGATGAGCAGTTCTTC
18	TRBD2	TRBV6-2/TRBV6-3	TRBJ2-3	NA	CASSYSAVAGPYTDTQYF	TGTGCCAGCAGTTACTCGGCGGTAGCGGGGCCGTACACAGATACGCAGTATTTT
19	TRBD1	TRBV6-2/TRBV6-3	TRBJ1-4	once	CASRSLGRGQGSFGEKLFF	TGTGCCAGCCGCTCATTAGGGAGGGGACAGGGAAGTTTCGGTGAAAAACTGTTTTTT
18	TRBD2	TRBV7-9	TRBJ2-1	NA	CASSNTGGQRRGYNEQFF	TGTGCCAGCAGCAATACGGGCGGCCAAAGGCGGGGGTACAATGAGCAGTTCTTC
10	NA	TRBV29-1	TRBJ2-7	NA	CSVLDYEQYF	TGCAGCGTTCTGGACTACGAGCAGTACTTC
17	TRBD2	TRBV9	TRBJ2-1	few	CASSVAISGGSYNEQFF	TGTGCCAGCAGCGTAGCTATTAGCGGGGGCTCCTACAATGAGCAGTTCTTC
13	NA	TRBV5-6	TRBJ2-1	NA	CASRSTGEGEQFF	TGTGCCAGCAGATCGACAGGGGAGGGTGAGCAGTTCTTC
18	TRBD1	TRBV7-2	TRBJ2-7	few	CASSSRGTGGGLAYEQYF	TGTGCCAGCAGCTCGCGCGGGACAGGGGGTGGGTTGGCCTACGAGCAGTACTTC
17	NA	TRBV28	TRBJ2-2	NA	CASSRPRSGNSTGELFF	TGTGCCAGCAGTCGCCCCAGGAGCGGAAATTCCACCGGGGAGCTGTTTTTT
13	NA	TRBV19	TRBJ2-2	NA	CASIITNTGELFF	TGTGCCAGTATTATAACGAACACCGGGGAGCTGTTTTTT
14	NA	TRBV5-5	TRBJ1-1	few	CASSLATRGVEAFF	TGTGCCAGCAGCTTAGCGACACGAGGCGTCGAAGCTTTCTTT
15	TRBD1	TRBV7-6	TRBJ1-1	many	CASSLDRDLGTEAFF	TGTGCCAGCAGCTTGGACAGGGACCTTGGCACTGAAGCTTTCTTT
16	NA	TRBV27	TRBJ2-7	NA	CASRRSGIPRFPEQYF	TGTGCCAGCAGAAGATCCGGGATCCCTCGGTTCCCCGAGCAGTACTTC
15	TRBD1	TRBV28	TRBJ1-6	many	CASSLRGPSYSPLHF	TGTGCCAGCAGTCTCAGGGGGCCCTCTTATTCACCCCTCCACTTT
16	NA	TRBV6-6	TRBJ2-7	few	CASSPPSLATYYEQYF	TGTGCCAGCAGCCCACCCTCCCTAGCTACATACTACGAGCAGTACTTC
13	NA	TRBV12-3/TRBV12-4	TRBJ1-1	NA	CASSLAWGTEAFF	TGTGCCAGCAGTTTGGCCTGGGGCACTGAAGCTTTCTTT
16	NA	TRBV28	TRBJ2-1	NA	CASSLSTSFSYNEQFF	TGTGCCAGCAGTTTAAGCACCAGTTTCTCCTACAATGAGCAGTTCTTC
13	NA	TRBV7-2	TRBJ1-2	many	CASSSTPTNGYTF	TGTGCCAGCAGCTCCACTCCGACGAATGGCTACACCTTC
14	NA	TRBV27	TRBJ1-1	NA	CASSLSVFRPEAFF	TGTGCCAGCAGTTTATCTGTTTTTCGGCCTGAAGCTTTCTTT
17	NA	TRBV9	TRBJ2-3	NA	CASSESGAGSSTDTQYF	TGTGCCAGCAGCGAAAGCGGCGCGGGCTCTAGCACAGATACGCAGTATTTT
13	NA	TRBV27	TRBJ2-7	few	CASSPSASYEQYF	TGTGCCAGCAGTCCTTCGGCCTCCTACGAGCAGTACTTC
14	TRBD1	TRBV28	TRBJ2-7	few	CASSLIGTGDEQYF	TGTGCCAGCAGTTTGATCGGGACAGGGGACGAGCAGTACTTC
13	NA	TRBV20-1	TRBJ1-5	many	CSAVNRVGQPQHF	TGCAGTGCGGTCAACAGGGTCGGGCAGCCCCAGCATTTT